The 25 T cell receptor beta chains below come from one sample, sequenced in a study of cytomegalovirus exposure and HLA in healthy donors. This PCR relied on a set of 60 Vbeta primers and 13 Jbeta primers. Clones were read by immunoSEQ multiplex PCR, and TCRdb kept only the in-frame ones, dropping some. The profile shows approximately 89,000 clones, roughly 79% of them singletons. The material sequenced was PBMCs. The source of these receptors is a male donor in good health and CMV-seronegative.

The J gene is TRBJ1-1, the V gene TRBV28; 9 bases match TRBD1. Germline CDR1 is MDHEN and CDR2 is SYDVKM. The V segment lost 4 bases and the J segment 5 bases; nucleotides outside the gene matches: 5. The CDR3 spans 14 residues. CDR3 sequence: CASSWDRDGTEAFF. CDR3 sequence (DNA): TGTGCCAGCAGTTGGGACAGGGATGGAACTGAAGCTTTCTTT. Looking up the rest from reference TRBV28 and TRBJ1-1 gives the full variable domain: DVKVTQSSRYLVKRTGEKVFLECVQDMDHENMFWYRQDPGLGLRLIYFSYDVKMKEKGDIPEGYSVSREKKERFSLILESASTNQTSMYLCASSWDRDGTEAFFGQGTRLTVV.

This clone has just one count. The CDR3 coding sequence is TGTGCCAGCAAGAGGTCGCGATACCAAAATGAAGCTTTCTTT. This translates into CASKRSRYQNEAFF. This chain links TRBV28 with TRBJ1-1; the D is unclear. The CDR3 loop spans 14 amino acids. The germline gives CDR1 MDHEN, CDR2 SYDVKM. Deletions cut 7 bases from V and 7 bases from J, with 19 bases between.

This chain connects TRBV7-9 to TRBJ2-5; TRBD2 aligns across 10 bases. V dropped 5 bases and J dropped 4; count of bases not matched to a gene: 13. Germline V gene lookup returns CDR1 SEHNR and CDR2 FQNEAQ (reference sequence). The CDR3 is 17 amino acids. The CDR3 reads CASSDASAAGGGETQYF. The CDR3 coding sequence is TGTGCCAGCAGCGACGCCTCAGCAGCGGGAGGGGGAGAGACCCAGTACTTC.

The chain carries TRBV29-1 and TRBJ2-7; a possible D gene is TRBD1 (5 bases). V lost 6 bases and J 1 base, leaving 10 bases between the germline ends. CDR3 length: 12 amino acids. The germline V gene has CDR1 SQVTM and CDR2 ANQGSEA. The CDR3 protein is CSVSRDSYEQYF. CDR3 bases: TGCAGCGTATCCAGGGATTCCTACGAGCAGTACTTC.

This clone has only a few counts. The gene calls are TRBV5-4 and TRBJ2-3; unclear D gene. Germline CDR1 reads SGHNT; CDR2 reads YYREEE (reference sequence). Trimming cost V 2 bases and J 2 bases, with 6 bases left between them. The CDR3 consists of 13 residues. The CDR3 protein is CASSLDFTDTQYF. CDR3 sequence (DNA): TGTGCCAGCAGCTTAGACTTCACAGATACGCAGTATTTT.

The gene calls are TRBV11-3 and TRBJ1-6; D is ambiguous. V lost 6 bases and J lost 9, with 15 bases in between. The CDR3 spans 14 residues. Germline V gives CDR1 SGHNT, CDR2 YENEEA. The CDR3 bases are TGTGCCAGCAGGAGGCGGGAGGACGGTTCACCCCTCCACTTT. Amino acids: CASRRREDGSPLHF.

With respect to this clone: This same CDR3 is encoded by further DNA sequences in the sample. This rearrangement joins TRBV6-6 to TRBJ1-1; 8 nucleotides match TRBD1. Germline V gene data show CDR1 as MNHNY and CDR2 as SVGAGI (reference sequence). J gave up 5 bases and V 5 bases, and 7 bases lay outside the gene matches. The CDR3 length is 14 residues. The CDR3 nucleotides are TGTGCCAGCAGTAACCGGACAGGGTTAACTGAAGCTTTCTTT. It translates to CASSNRTGLTEAFF.

The chain carries TRBV6-1 and TRBJ1-2, with D uncertain. V was pared by 8 bases and J by 5 bases, with 9 bases between. The CDR3 extends over 11 amino acids. Germline lookup yields CDR1 MNHNS and CDR2 SASEGT. The CDR3: CASSIGYGYTF. The CDR3, as DNA: TGTGCCAGCTCTATCGGGTATGGCTACACCTTC.

This chain joins TRBV27 and TRBJ2-2, with 8 bases matching TRBD1. From germline, CDR1 is MNHEY and CDR2 SMNVEV (reference sequence). The CDR3 covers 19 residues. J gave up 2 bases and V 5 bases, and 16 bases lay outside the gene matches. The CDR3 DNA is TGTGCCAGCAGTCCGATCCCCCATTGGACAGGGCCAAACACCGGGGAGCTGTTTTTT. It specifies CASSPIPHWTGPNTGELFF.

The chain uses TRBV2 and TRBJ2-2, with TRBD1 matching over 7 bases. This CDR3 spans 15 amino acids. V lost 5 bases to trimming and J lost 2 bases; unmatched junction nucleotides: 5. Germline CDR1 SNHLY, CDR2 FYNNEI. The CDR3 DNA is TGTGCCAGCAGTCAGGGACAGACAAACACCGGGGAGCTGTTTTTT. It translates to CASSQGQTNTGELFF.

This chain connects TRBV9 to TRBJ1-5, with 8 bases that match TRBD1. This CDR3 comprises 15 residues. CDR1 is SGDLS, CDR2 YYNGEE, per germline. The trim removed 0 bases at V and 6 bases at J, leaving 5 bases unmatched. CDR3 in amino acids: CASSVGQGQGQPQHF. In nucleotides, the CDR3 is TGTGCCAGCAGCGTAGGACAGGGGCAAGGTCAGCCCCAGCATTTT.

This clone was observed a single time. This chain links TRBV12-5 with TRBJ2-1; 10 nucleotides agree with TRBD1. The V segment lost 2 bases and the J segment 4 bases; nucleotides outside the gene matches: 8. The CDR3 length is 17 residues. CDR1 and CDR2 (germline): LGHNT, FRNRAP. The CDR3 sequence: CASGLSRRDRGYNEQFF. DNA of the CDR3: TGTGCTAGTGGTTTGAGCCGGCGGGACAGGGGATACAATGAGCAGTTCTTC.

This clone was found once. The chain employs TRBV5-4 and TRBJ2-7; the D is unclear. Germline values: CDR1 SGHNT, CDR2 YYREEE (reference sequence). The ends were cut back, 7 bases at V and 0 bases at J, with 17 bases in the middle. CDR3 length equals 15 residues. The CDR3 nucleotides are TGTGCCAGCGGCCGAATCGACACCTTCTCCTACGAGCAGTACTTC. Residues: CASGRIDTFSYEQYF.

The genes are TRBV27 and TRBJ1-2; D unclear. Germline V lookup: CDR1 MNHEY, CDR2 SMNVEV (reference sequence). This CDR3 has 13 residues. V was shortened by 5 bases and J by 10 bases, with 17 bases between the two germline ends. The CDR3 region has the DNA TGTGCCAGCAGTACCGGGAATACACTTACCTACACCTTC. The encoded protein is CASSTGNTLTYTF.

The chain joins TRBV6-5 to TRBJ1-2, with D unclear. The CDR3 covers 15 residues. V was shortened by 2 bases and J by 3 bases, with 13 bases between the two germline ends. Germline V lookup: CDR1 MNHEY, CDR2 SVGAGI. DNA of the CDR3: TGTGCCAGCAGTTACCGGGCGCGAGCGGACTATGGCTACACCTTC. This codes for CASSYRARADYGYTF.

This clone was observed a single time. The CDR3 loop reads CASSPGSVPTYEQYF. The CDR3 DNA reads as TGCGCCAGCAGCCCCGGTAGTGTTCCGACCTACGAGCAGTACTTC. V gene TRBV5-1 combines with J gene TRBJ2-7; D remains unclear. V was shortened by 4 bases and J by 2 bases, with 16 bases between the two germline ends. The CDR3 spans 15 residues. The germline V gene encodes CDR1 SGHRS and CDR2 YFSETQ.

The genes are TRBV7-2 and TRBJ1-2; 8 bases are shared with TRBD1. In germline, CDR1 is SGHTA, CDR2 FQGNSA. The length of the CDR3 is 14 residues. Trimming removed 3 bases from V and 6 bases from J; junction bases left unmatched: 6. This chain's CDR3 is CASSLGQVFNGYTF. The CDR3 region has the DNA TGTGCCAGCAGCTTGGGACAGGTTTTTAATGGCTACACCTTC.

Note on this clone: The junction departs from germline at one end; a sequencing error may be responsible. J is TRBJ1-2 and V is TRBV5-1; D might be TRBD1 (6 bases). Germline CDR1 SGHRS, CDR2 YFSETQ. The CDR3 length is 14 residues. The CDR3 is CASSLETGAYGCTF. In nucleotides, the CDR3 is TGCGCCAGCAGCTTAGAGACAGGAGCCTATGGCTGCACCTTC.

V and J are TRBV7-8 and TRBJ2-7; 7 bases agree with TRBD2. Per germline, CDR1 SGHVS and CDR2 FQNEAQ. V shed 1 base, J shed 4 bases, and the junction held 16 bases outside the gene matches. This CDR3 region has 18 residues. The CDR3 region is CASSLGEGASPKGYEQYF. Written as DNA, the CDR3 is TGTGCCAGCAGCTTAGGGGAGGGAGCTAGCCCGAAGGGATACGAGCAGTACTTC.

The chain joins TRBV28 to TRBJ2-2; no definite D call. Trimming cost V 2 bases and J 1 base, with 5 bases left between them. The CDR3 has 14 residues. CDR1 MDHEN and CDR2 SYDVKM come from the germline V gene. CDR3 bases: TGTGCCAGCAGTTTAAGAGGGAACACCGGGGAGCTGTTTTTT. It translates to CASSLRGNTGELFF.

The J gene is TRBJ2-7, the V gene TRBV7-8; 8 bases map to TRBD1. The CDR3 loop spans 14 amino acids. V was clipped by 4 bases and J by 3 bases; unmatched bases: 5. Germline values: CDR1 SGHVS, CDR2 FQNEAQ. The CDR3 DNA reads TGTGCCAGCAGCTCGGACAGGGACTTCTACGAGCAGTACTTC. Translating gives CASSSDRDFYEQYF.

The chain couples TRBV18 to TRBJ1-5; unclear D gene. Germline V gene data show CDR1 as KGHSH and CDR2 as LQKENI. The CDR3 covers 17 residues. V was trimmed by 6 bases and J by 3 bases, leaving 21 bases between them. CDR3 protein: CASSLSPPTEFNQPQHF. The CDR3 nucleotides are TGTGCCAGCTCCCTATCACCGCCCACAGAATTCAATCAGCCCCAGCATTTT.

The rearrangement uses TRBV10-3 and TRBJ2-3; 7 nucleotides line up with TRBD2. Germline CDR1 and CDR2: ENHRY and SYGVKD. The CDR3 extends over 13 amino acids. Trimming removed 8 bases from V and 4 bases from J; junction bases left unmatched: 6. This CDR3 reads CAIGGDRPDTQYF. The CDR3 DNA reads as TGTGCCATCGGGGGGGATCGGCCAGATACGCAGTATTTT.

As regards this clone: This sample includes further DNA sequences coding for the same CDR3. This chain connects TRBV7-2 to TRBJ2-3; D not resolved. The CDR3 sequence is 15 residues long. Germline V lookup: CDR1 SGHTA, CDR2 FQGNSA. The ends were cut back, 1 base at V and 1 base at J, with 9 bases in the middle. This CDR3 is CASSLDRTGTDTQYF. CDR3 in DNA: TGTGCCAGCAGCTTAGATCGTACGGGCACAGATACGCAGTATTTT. Looking up the rest from reference TRBV7-2 and TRBJ2-3 gives the full variable domain: GAGVSQSPSNKVTEKGKDVELRCDPISGHTALYWYRQSLGQGLEFLIYFQGNSAPDKSGLPSDRFSAERTGGSVSTLTIQRTQQEDSAVYLCASSLDRTGTDTQYFGPGTRLTVL.

The chain is built from TRBV27 and TRBJ2-7, with D perhaps matching TRBD1 (6 bases). V was cut by 4 bases and J by 2 bases, with 15 bases left in between. Looked up from germline, CDR1 is MNHEY and CDR2 is SMNVEV (reference sequence). This CDR3 has 15 residues. CDR3 DNA: TGTGCCAGCAGTTCCTTCGGACAGTCTGCCTACGAGCAGTACTTC. As protein: CASSSFGQSAYEQYF.